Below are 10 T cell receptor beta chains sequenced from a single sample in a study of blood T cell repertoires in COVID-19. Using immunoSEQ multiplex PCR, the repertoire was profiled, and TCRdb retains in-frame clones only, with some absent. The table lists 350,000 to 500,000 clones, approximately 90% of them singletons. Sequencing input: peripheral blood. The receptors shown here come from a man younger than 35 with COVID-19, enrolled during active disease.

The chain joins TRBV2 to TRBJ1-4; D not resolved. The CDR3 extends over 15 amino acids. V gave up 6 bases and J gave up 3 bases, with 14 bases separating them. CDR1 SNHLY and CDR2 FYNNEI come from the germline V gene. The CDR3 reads CASRLLGRANEKLFF. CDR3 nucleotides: TGTGCCAGCAGGCTGTTGGGCCGCGCTAATGAAAAACTGTTTTTT.

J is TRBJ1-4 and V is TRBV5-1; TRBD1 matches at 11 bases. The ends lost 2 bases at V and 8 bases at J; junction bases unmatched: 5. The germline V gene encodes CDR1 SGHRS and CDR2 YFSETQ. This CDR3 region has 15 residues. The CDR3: CASSFSGQGDEKLFF. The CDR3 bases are TGCGCCAGCAGCTTCTCGGGACAGGGGGACGAAAAACTGTTTTTT.

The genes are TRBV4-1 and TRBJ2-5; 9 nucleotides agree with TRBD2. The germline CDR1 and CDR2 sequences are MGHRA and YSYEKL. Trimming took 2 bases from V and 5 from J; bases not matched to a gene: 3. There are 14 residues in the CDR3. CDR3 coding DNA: TGCGCCAGCAGCCAACAGCGGGGGGCGGAGACCCAGTACTTC. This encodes CASSQQRGAETQYF.

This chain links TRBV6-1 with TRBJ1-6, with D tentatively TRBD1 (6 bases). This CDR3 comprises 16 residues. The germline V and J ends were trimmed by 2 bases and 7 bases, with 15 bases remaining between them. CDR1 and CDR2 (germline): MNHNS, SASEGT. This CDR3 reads CASSERWAGANSPLHF. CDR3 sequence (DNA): TGTGCCAGCAGTGAAAGATGGGCAGGGGCGAATTCACCCCTCCACTTT.

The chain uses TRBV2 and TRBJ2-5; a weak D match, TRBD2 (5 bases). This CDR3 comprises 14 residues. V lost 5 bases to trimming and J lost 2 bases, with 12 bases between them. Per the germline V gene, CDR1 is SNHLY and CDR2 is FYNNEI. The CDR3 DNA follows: TGTGCCAGCAGTCTGCCCCGGGGTCAAGAGACCCAGTACTTC. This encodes CASSLPRGQETQYF.

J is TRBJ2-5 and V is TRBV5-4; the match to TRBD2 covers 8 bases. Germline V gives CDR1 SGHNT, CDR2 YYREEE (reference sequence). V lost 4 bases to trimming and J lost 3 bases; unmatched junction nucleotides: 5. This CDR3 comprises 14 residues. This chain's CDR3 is CASSPSGREETQYF. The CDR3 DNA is TGTGCCAGCAGCCCGTCCGGGAGGGAAGAGACCCAGTACTTC.

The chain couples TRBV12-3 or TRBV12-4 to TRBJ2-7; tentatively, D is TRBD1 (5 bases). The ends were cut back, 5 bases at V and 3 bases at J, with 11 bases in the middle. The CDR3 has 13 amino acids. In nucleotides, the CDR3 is TGTGCCAGCAGTGTACAGACAGACTACGAGCAGTACTTC. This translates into CASSVQTDYEQYF.

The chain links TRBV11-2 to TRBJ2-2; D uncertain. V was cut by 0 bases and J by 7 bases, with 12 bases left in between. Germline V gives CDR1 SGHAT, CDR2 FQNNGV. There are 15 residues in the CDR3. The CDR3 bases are TGTGCCAGCAGCTTAGATGAGGATTTATACGGGGAGCTGTTTTTT. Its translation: CASSLDEDLYGELFF. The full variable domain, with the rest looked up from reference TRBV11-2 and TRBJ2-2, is EAGVAQSPRYKIIEKRQSVAFWCNPISGHATLYWYQQILGQGPKLLIQFQNNGVVDDSQLPKDRFSAERLKGVDSTLKIQPAKLEDSAVYLCASSLDEDLYGELFFGEGSRLTVL.

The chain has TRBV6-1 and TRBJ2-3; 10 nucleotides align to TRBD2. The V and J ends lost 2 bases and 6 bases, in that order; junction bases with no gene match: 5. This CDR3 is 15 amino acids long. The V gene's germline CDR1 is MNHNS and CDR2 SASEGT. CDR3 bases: TGTGCCAGCAGTGAACTAGCGGGAGAGCTGGATACGCAGTATTTT. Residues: CASSELAGELDTQYF.

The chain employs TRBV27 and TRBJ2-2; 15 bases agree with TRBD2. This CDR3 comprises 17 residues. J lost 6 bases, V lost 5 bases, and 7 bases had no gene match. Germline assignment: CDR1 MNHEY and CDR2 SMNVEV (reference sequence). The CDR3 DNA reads TGTGCCAGCAGTCCGCATAGGACTAGCGGGGGGGCCGGGGAGCTGTTTTTT. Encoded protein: CASSPHRTSGGAGELFF.